Reported below is one TCR beta chain. This clonotype has ten or more counts. Its antigen has not been determined. Base-call qualities are not available, and no considerably larger clone is one nucleotide away. The run used an Illumina Genome Analyzer IIx. The public reads were run again by TCRdb, first through fastp at Q25 and then through MiXCR, and only productive beta chains were kept. Each CDR3 protein appears once, grouped with its most common genes and DNA. The sample records 6,500 to 8,500 distinct CDR3 sequences, under 35% of which are singletons. The ten largest account for 20% to 25% of the sample. The sample belongs to a study (dated by TCRdb to 2012 to 2014). CDR1 and CDR2 are drawn from the germline V gene: SGHRS, YFSETQ. Including cysteine and phenylalanine, the CDR3 has 15 amino acids. Of the read, only the CDR3 DNA is kept; its 45 bases are in frame from base 1. The germline ends are 15 bases apart after V is trimmed by 2 bases and J by 7 bases.

What was sequenced was blood. This clonotype was sampled from a human donor. The chain uses TRBV5-1 and TRBJ2-2; the D gene identity is not certain. The CDR3 protein sequence reads: CASSFYSRGDGELFF. The DNA sequence reads TGCGCCAGCAGCTTTTATTCTAGAGGAGACGGGGAGCTGTTTTTT.